What follows describes a single TCR beta chain. The data were taken from a study of blood T cell repertoires in COVID-19. The CDR3 is 13 residues long. Losses at the gene ends were 10 bases for V and 9 bases for J; bases not matched to a gene: 9. Germline CDR1 MDHEN, CDR2 SYDVKM. Patients from Seattle were sampled longitudinally, starting during active infection. The method was immunoSEQ multiplex PCR; TCRdb's version includes in-frame clones alone and lacks a portion of them. The table records about 110,000 clones, around 78% of them present only once. The sequence came from an elderly man with COVID-19, enrolled during active disease. Sequencing was carried out using peripheral blood. The J gene is TRBJ1-6, the V gene TRBV28; 7 bases align to TRBD1. The CDR3 reads CATHRGSGSPLHF. The CDR3, as DNA: TGTGCCACCCACAGGGGATCGGGTTCACCCCTCCACTTT.